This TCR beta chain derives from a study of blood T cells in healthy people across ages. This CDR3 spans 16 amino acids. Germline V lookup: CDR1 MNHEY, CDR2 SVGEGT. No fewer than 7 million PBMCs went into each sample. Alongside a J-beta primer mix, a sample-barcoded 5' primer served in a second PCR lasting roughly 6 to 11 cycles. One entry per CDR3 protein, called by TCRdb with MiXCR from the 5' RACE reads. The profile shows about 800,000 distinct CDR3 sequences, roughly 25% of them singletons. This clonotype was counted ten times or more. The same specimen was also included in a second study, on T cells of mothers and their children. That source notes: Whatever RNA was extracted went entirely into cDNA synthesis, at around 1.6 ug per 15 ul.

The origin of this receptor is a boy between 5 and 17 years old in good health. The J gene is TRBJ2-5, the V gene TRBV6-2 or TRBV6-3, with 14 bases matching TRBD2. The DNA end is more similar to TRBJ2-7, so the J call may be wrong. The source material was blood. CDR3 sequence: CASSPGLAGGAYEQYF. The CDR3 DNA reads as TGTGCCAGCAGTCCCGGACTAGCGGGGGGTGCGTACGAGCAGTACTTC.